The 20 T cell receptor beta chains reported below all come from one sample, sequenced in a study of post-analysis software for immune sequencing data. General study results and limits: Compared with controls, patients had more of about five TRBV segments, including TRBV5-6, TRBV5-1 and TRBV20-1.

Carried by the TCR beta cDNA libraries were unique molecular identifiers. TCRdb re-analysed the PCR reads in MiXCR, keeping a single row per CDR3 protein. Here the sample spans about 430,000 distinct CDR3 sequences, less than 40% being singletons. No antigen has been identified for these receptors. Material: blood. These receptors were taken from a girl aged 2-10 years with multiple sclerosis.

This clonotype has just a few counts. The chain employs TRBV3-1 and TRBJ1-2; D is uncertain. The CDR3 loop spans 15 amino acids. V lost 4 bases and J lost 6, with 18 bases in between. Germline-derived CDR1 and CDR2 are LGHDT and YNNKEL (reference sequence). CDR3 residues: CASSPLGGRENGYTF. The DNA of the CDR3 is TGTGCCAGCAGCCCGTTAGGAGGGCGCGAGAATGGCTACACCTTC.

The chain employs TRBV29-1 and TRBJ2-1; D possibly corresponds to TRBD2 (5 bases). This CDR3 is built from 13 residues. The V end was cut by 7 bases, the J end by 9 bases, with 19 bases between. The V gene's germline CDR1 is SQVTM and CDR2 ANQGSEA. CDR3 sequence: CSDRGLVGGEQFF. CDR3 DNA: TGCAGCGACAGAGGGCTAGTCGGAGGTGAGCAGTTCTTC.

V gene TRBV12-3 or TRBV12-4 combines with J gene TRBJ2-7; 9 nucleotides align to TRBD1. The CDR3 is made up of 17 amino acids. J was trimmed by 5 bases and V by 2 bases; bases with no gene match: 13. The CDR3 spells CASSLRRGGTGFHEQYF. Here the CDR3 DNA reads TGTGCCAGCAGTTTACGGAGGGGTGGGACAGGGTTCCACGAGCAGTACTTC.

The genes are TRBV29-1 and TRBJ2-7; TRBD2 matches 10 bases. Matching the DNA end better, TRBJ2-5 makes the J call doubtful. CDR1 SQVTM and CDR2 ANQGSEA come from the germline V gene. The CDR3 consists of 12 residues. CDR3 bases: TGCAGCGTTTTAGCGGGAGGCGAGACCCAGTACTTC. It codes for CSVLAGGETQYF.

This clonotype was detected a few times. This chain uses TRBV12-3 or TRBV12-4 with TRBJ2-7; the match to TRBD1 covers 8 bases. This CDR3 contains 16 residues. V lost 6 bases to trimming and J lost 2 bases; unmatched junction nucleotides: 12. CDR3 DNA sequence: TGTGCCAGCAGCCAGGAGACAGGGGTCGCGCCCTACGAGCAGTACTTC. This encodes CASSQETGVAPYEQYF.

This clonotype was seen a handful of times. The CDR3 spells CASYREGLGVHGYTF. In DNA form, the CDR3 reads TGTGCCAGTTACCGGGAAGGGTTAGGGGTCCATGGCTACACCTTC. This rearrangement joins TRBV12-3 or TRBV12-4 to TRBJ1-2, with a weak D call TRBD1 (5 bases). The V gene lost 9 bases and the J gene lost 6 bases, with 23 bases spanning the gap. This CDR3 contains 15 residues.

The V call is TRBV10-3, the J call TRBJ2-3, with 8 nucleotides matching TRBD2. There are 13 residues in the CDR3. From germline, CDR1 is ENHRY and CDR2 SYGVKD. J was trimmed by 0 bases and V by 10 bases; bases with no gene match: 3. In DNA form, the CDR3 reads TGTGCCACTAAGCGGGAGAGCACAGATACGCAGTATTTT. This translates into CATKRESTDTQYF.

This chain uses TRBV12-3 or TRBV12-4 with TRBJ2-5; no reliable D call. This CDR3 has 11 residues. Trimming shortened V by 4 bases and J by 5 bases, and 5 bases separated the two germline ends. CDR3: CASSWTETQYF. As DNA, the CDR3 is TGTGCCAGCAGTTGGACGGAGACCCAGTACTTC.

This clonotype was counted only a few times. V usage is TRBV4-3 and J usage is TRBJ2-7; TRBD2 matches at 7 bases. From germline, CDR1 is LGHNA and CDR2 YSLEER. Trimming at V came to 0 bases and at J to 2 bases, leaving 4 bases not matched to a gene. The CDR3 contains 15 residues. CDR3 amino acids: CASSQDRDYPYEQYF. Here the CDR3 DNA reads TGCGCCAGCAGCCAAGACCGGGACTACCCCTACGAGCAGTACTTC.

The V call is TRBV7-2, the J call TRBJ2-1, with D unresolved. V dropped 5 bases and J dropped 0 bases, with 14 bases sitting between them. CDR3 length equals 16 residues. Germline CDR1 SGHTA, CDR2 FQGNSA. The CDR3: CASSLRSVSSYNEQFF. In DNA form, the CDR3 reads TGTGCCAGCAGCCTGAGATCGGTTAGCTCCTACAATGAGCAGTTCTTC.

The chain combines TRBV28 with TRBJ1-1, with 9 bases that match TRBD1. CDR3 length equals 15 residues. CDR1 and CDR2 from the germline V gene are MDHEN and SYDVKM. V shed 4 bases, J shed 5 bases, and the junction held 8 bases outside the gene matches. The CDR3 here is CASSSPRTGETEAFF. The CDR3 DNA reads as TGTGCCAGCAGTTCCCCCCGGACAGGGGAGACTGAAGCTTTCTTT.

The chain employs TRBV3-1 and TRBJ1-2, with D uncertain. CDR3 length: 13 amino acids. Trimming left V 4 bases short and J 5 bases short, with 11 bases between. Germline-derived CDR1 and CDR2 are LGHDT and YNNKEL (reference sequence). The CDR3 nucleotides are TGTGCCAGCAGCCCCATAGAAGGGTATGGCTACACCTTC. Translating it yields CASSPIEGYGYTF.

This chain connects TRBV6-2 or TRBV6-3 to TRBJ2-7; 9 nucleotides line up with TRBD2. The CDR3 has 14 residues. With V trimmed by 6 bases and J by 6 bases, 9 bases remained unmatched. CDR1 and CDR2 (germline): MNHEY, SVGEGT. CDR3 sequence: CASRPLAGRGEQYF. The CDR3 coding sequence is TGTGCCAGCAGACCTCTAGCGGGAAGGGGCGAGCAGTACTTC.

CDR3: CASAEYPGSYEQYF. The CDR3 nucleotides are TGTGCCAGCGCGGAGTATCCGGGCTCCTACGAGCAGTACTTC. The chain has TRBV6-6 and TRBJ2-7; no clear D gene. The CDR3 is 14 amino acids. V was cut by 8 bases and J by 0 bases, with 14 bases left in between. The germline V gene encodes CDR1 MNHNY and CDR2 SVGAGI (reference sequence).

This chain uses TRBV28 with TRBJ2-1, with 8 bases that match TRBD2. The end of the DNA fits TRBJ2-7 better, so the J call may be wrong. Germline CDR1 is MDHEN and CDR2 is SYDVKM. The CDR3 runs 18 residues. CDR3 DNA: TGTGCCAGCAGTTTCGTAACCGTAGCGGGGAGCGGGTCCAATGAGCAGTACTTC. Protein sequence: CASSFVTVAGSGSNEQYF.

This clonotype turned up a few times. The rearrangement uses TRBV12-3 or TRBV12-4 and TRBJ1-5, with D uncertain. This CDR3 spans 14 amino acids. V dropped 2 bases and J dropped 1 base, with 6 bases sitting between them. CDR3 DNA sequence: TGTGCCAGCAGTTTATCTGTCAGCAATCAGCCCCAGCATTTT. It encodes CASSLSVSNQPQHF.

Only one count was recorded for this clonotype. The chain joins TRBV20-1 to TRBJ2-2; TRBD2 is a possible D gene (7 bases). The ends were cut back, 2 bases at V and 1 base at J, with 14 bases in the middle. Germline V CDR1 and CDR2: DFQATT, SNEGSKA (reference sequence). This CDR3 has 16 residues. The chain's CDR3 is CSARWGGAKNTGELFF. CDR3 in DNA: TGCAGTGCTAGATGGGGGGGGGCCAAGAACACCGGGGAGCTGTTTTTT.

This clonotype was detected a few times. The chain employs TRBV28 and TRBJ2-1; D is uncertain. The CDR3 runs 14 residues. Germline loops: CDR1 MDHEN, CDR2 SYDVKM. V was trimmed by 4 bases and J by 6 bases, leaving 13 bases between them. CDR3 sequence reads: CASSSQDLGNEQFF. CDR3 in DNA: TGTGCCAGCAGTTCTCAAGACCTCGGCAATGAGCAGTTCTTC.

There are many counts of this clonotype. CDR3 region: CASSSGILYNEQFF. CDR3 nucleotide sequence: TGTGCCAGCAGTAGCGGGATCCTCTACAATGAGCAGTTCTTC. The chain links TRBV6-2 or TRBV6-3 to TRBJ2-1; 7 bases match TRBD2. This CDR3 comprises 14 residues. After removal of 5 bases from V and 3 bases from J, the junction contained 4 bases not matched to a gene. CDR1 MNHEY and CDR2 SVGEGT come from the germline V gene.

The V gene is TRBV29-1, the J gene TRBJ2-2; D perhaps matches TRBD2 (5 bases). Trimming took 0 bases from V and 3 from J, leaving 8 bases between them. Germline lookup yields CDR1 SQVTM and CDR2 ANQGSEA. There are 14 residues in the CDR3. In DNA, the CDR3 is TGCAGCGTTGAAGACAAGCGGCACACCGGGGAGCTGTTTTTT. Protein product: CSVEDKRHTGELFF.